This T cell receptor (beta chain) was obtained from a study of T cells in Graves' hyperthyroidism and ophthalmopathy. This clonotype was seen ten or more times. This CDR3 spans 14 amino acids. Germline values: CDR1 SGHTA, CDR2 FQGNSA. V shed 3 bases and J 3 bases; nucleotides not matched to a gene: 3. Amplified regions were TCR beta CDR3 sequences from RNA transcripts. In the first-round RT-PCR of the TCR CDR3, the HTBI primer set was used. In TCRdb, the multiplex PCR reads were re-called with MiXCR into one record per CDR3 protein. The repertoire holds 600,000 or so distinct CDR3 sequences, with 13% to 15% as singletons.

The sequence was collected from a young woman with Graves' ophthalmopathy. This chain connects TRBV7-2 to TRBJ2-5; TRBD2 matches 8 bases. The sample consisted of blood. This chain's CDR3 is CASSLNSGEETQYF. CDR3 DNA: TGTGCCAGCAGCTTGAATAGCGGGGAAGAGACCCAGTACTTC.